Following are 20 T cell receptor beta chains from one sample sequenced in a study of blood T cell repertoires in COVID-19. TCRdb's table, derived via immunoSEQ multiplex PCR, lists solely in-frame clones and lacks some. The repertoire includes tens of thousands of clones, around 88% of them detected once, and 6% to 6.5% sits in the top ten. The specimen sequenced was peripheral blood. The source is a man of 80 years or more with COVID-19, enrolled during active disease.

The V call is TRBV5-1, the J call TRBJ2-7; 11 positions agree with TRBD2. Germline CDR1 is SGHRS and CDR2 is YFSETQ. The CDR3 is 14 residues long. The trim removed 4 bases at V and 7 bases at J, leaving 7 bases unmatched. CDR3 amino acids: CASSNSGGAGEQYF. CDR3 in DNA: TGCGCCAGCAGCAATAGCGGGGGGGCCGGAGAGCAGTACTTC.

The chain has TRBV29-1 and TRBJ1-1, with a weak D call TRBD1 (5 bases). Trimming shortened V by 1 base and J by 8 bases, and 14 bases separated the two germline ends. This CDR3 region has 13 residues. Germline lookup yields CDR1 SQVTM and CDR2 ANQGSEA. The CDR3 protein is CSVEGGGVREAFF. The CDR3 bases are TGCAGCGTTGAAGGGGGAGGGGTTCGGGAAGCTTTCTTT.

V and J are TRBV28 and TRBJ2-5, with TRBD1 matching over 9 bases. The CDR3 runs 17 residues. CDR1 MDHEN and CDR2 SYDVKM come from the germline V gene. After removal of 4 bases from V and 5 bases from J, the junction contained 14 bases not matched to a gene. The chain's CDR3 is CASSSVQQGARRETQYF. The CDR3 nucleotides read TGTGCCAGCAGTTCGGTACAACAGGGGGCGCGGAGGGAGACCCAGTACTTC.

As regards this clone: At the DNA level, this CDR3 is encoded by other sequences in the same sample as well. The V call is TRBV3-1 (or the pseudogene TRBV3-2), the J call TRBJ1-6, with no clear D. The CDR3 is made up of 14 amino acids. Trimming shortened V by 3 bases and J by 7 bases, and 10 bases separated the two germline ends. From germline, CDR1 is LGHDT and CDR2 YNNKEL (reference sequence). CDR3 protein: CASSQGGGNSPLHF. In nucleotides, the CDR3 is TGTGCCAGCAGCCAGGGCGGAGGGAATTCACCCCTCCACTTT.

The chain carries TRBV7-2 and TRBJ1-6; tentatively, D is TRBD1 (6 bases). There are 14 residues in the CDR3. V lost 5 bases to trimming and J lost 5 bases, with 10 bases between them. Germline V CDR1 and CDR2: SGHTA, FQGNSA. In DNA, the CDR3 is TGTGCCAGCAGCGACAGGTTCAATAATTCACCCCTCCACTTT. Protein: CASSDRFNNSPLHF.

V gene TRBV29-1 combines with J gene TRBJ1-2; 7 bases map to TRBD1. This CDR3 contains 13 residues. After removal of 4 bases from V and 5 bases from J, the junction contained 7 bases not matched to a gene. The germline gives CDR1 SQVTM, CDR2 ANQGSEA. The CDR3 here is CSVAVGQTYGYTF. The CDR3 DNA follows: TGCAGCGTTGCCGTGGGACAGACTTATGGCTACACCTTC. Drawing the rest from reference TRBV29-1 and TRBJ1-2, the complete variable domain is SAVISQKPSRDICQRGTSLTIQCQVDSQVTMMFWYRQQPGQSLTLIATANQGSEATYESGFVIDKFPISRPNLTFSTLTVSNMSPEDSSIYLCSVAVGQTYGYTFGSGTRLTVV.

This rearrangement joins TRBV18 to TRBJ1-1; D is uncertain. CDR3 length: 13 amino acids. V was shortened by 2 bases and J by 1 base, with 5 bases between the two germline ends. Germline lookup yields CDR1 KGHSH and CDR2 LQKENI. The CDR3 loop is CASSPAENTEAFF. CDR3 DNA sequence: TGTGCCAGCTCACCAGCGGAGAACACTGAAGCTTTCTTT.

The table lists this clone with a few counts. The chain is built from TRBV4-1 and TRBJ1-1; D uncertain. CDR3 length equals 15 residues. Germline loops: CDR1 MGHRA, CDR2 YSYEKL. Between the trimmed V and J ends, which lost 3 bases and 0 bases, there was a span of 11 bases. The CDR3 region has the DNA TGCGCCAGCAGCCATGCAGGCGGGCTGAACACTGAAGCTTTCTTT. Translated, it gives CASSHAGGLNTEAFF.

The rearrangement links TRBV2 to TRBJ1-1; the D is unclear. The V and J ends lost 10 bases and 1 base respectively, with 16 bases between them. Germline V gene data show CDR1 as SNHLY and CDR2 as FYNNEI. The CDR3 totals 14 residues. The CDR3 loop reads CATSWEGENTEAFF. CDR3 nucleotide sequence: TGTGCCACATCCTGGGAGGGAGAGAACACTGAAGCTTTCTTT.

This chain links TRBV7-2 with TRBJ2-5, with a possible D match to TRBD2 (6 bases). Germline CDR1 and CDR2: SGHTA and FQGNSA. The ends were cut back, 5 bases at V and 5 bases at J, with 18 bases in the middle. CDR3 size: 15 residues. The CDR3 loop reads CASSLGLVGGETQYF. The CDR3 DNA is TGTGCCAGCAGCCTAGGCCTCGTCGGAGGGGAGACCCAGTACTTC.

The chain joins TRBV10-3 to TRBJ1-2, with TRBD1 as a possible D gene (5 bases). The CDR3 has 14 amino acids. Trimming shortened V by 4 bases and J by 5 bases, and 14 bases separated the two germline ends. Germline V gene lookup returns CDR1 ENHRY and CDR2 SYGVKD. This chain's CDR3 is CAISVGRDMYGYTF. In nucleotides, the CDR3 is TGTGCCATCAGTGTGGGCAGGGATATGTATGGCTACACCTTC.

The J gene is TRBJ1-1, the V gene TRBV18; D not resolved. Trimming stripped 3 bases from V and 6 bases from J, with 17 bases between. Germline lookup yields CDR1 KGHSH and CDR2 LQKENI. The CDR3 has 15 amino acids. The CDR3 region has the DNA TGTGCCAGCTCACCCTATTCAGAAATAAGCGCTGAAGCTTTCTTT. It encodes CASSPYSEISAEAFF.

In this sample, this clone turned up a few times. V is TRBV11-1 and J is TRBJ1-1, with D possibly TRBD1 on 6 matching bases. This CDR3 is 14 amino acids long. The V and J ends lost 5 bases and 0 bases respectively, with 10 bases between them. Germline-derived CDR1 and CDR2 are SGHAT and FQDESV (reference sequence). CDR3 sequence: CASSMTGLNTEAFF. The CDR3 DNA reads TGTGCCAGCAGCATGACAGGCTTGAACACTGAAGCTTTCTTT. The entire variable domain, with the rest obtained from reference TRBV11-1 and TRBJ1-1, is as follows: EAEVAQSPRYKITEKSQAVAFWCDPISGHATLYWYRQILGQGPELLVQFQDESVVDDSQLPKDRFSAERLKGVDSTLKIQPAELGDSAMYLCASSMTGLNTEAFFGQGTRLTVV.

This sequence joins TRBV6-5 and TRBJ1-1; D perhaps matches TRBD1 (5 bases). The germline V gene encodes CDR1 MNHEY and CDR2 SVGAGI. This CDR3 spans 14 amino acids. CDR3 region: CGSKRPGGNTEAFF. The CDR3 nucleotides are TGTGGCTCGAAAAGGCCCGGGGGGAACACTGAAGCTTTCTTT.

J is TRBJ2-2 and V is TRBV28; maybe TRBD2 (7 bases). CDR3 length: 15 amino acids. Germline CDR1 is MDHEN and CDR2 is SYDVKM. Trimming removed 5 bases from V and 4 bases from J, with 14 bases in between. CDR3 coding DNA: TGTGCCAGCAGTGTCGGGGGGCCTCCCACCGGGGAGCTGTTTTTT. This sequence encodes CASSVGGPPTGELFF.

This chain links TRBV4-2 with TRBJ1-4; the D gene is possibly TRBD1 (6 bases). The CDR3 runs 15 residues. Germline assignment: CDR1 LGHNA and CDR2 YNFKEQ. The V gene lost 0 bases and the J gene lost 6 bases, with 11 bases spanning the gap. CDR3 region: CASSQDGGPDEKLFF. The CDR3 DNA sequence: TGTGCCAGCAGCCAAGACGGGGGGCCTGATGAAAAACTGTTTTTT.

V and J are TRBV5-4 and TRBJ2-3; 8 bases fit TRBD1. Germline CDR1 and CDR2: SGHNT and YYREEE (reference sequence). Trimming cost V 1 base and J 4 bases; bases outside gene matches: 8. The CDR3 has 16 amino acids. CDR3 in DNA: TGTGCCAGCAGCTTGAAAGTGACAGGGGAGGCAGATACGCAGTATTTT. Its protein product is CASSLKVTGEADTQYF.

The CDR3 bases are TGTGCCAGCAGCTTAGGCACGACAGGCTACGAGCAGTACTTC. Residues: CASSLGTTGYEQYF. The J gene is TRBJ2-7, the V gene TRBV13, with a possible D match to TRBD1 (6 bases). Germline CDR1 reads PRHDT; CDR2 reads FYEKMQ (reference sequence). This CDR3 has 14 amino acids. The V end was cut by 0 bases, the J end by 3 bases, with 9 bases between.

The chain couples TRBV11-3 to TRBJ2-1; the D gene is possibly TRBD2 (6 bases). The CDR3 runs 12 residues. Germline lookup yields CDR1 SGHNT and CDR2 YENEEA. The V end was cut by 6 bases, the J end by 9 bases, with 12 bases between. DNA of the CDR3: TGTGCCAGCAGAAAGGAGGGGACTGAGCAGTTCTTC. Protein sequence: CASRKEGTEQFF.

In its sample, this clone was seen a few times. The chain employs TRBV2 and TRBJ1-1; 8 bases fit TRBD1. Germline CDR1 and CDR2: SNHLY and FYNNEI. With V trimmed by 2 bases and J by 3 bases, 2 bases remained unmatched. This CDR3 has 14 residues. The CDR3 nucleotides are TGTGCCAGCAGTGAAAGGACAGGGTACACTGAAGCTTTCTTT. Translation: CASSERTGYTEAFF.